This T cell receptor beta chain is from a study of blood T cell repertoires in COVID-19. Study details: The study drew acute and convalescent COVID-19 samples from the United States, Italy and Spain. From T cells, B-cell-depleted T cells, or PBMCs came the material, which was cDNA or gDNA.

Original analysis: Reference gene primer amplification gave nucleated cell count estimates. The repertoire was sequenced with immunoSEQ multiplex PCR; TCRdb's copy has only in-frame clones and lacks some. The V and J calls and the clone size are those of that table, but D and trimming were determined from the DNA. This sample has tens of thousands of clones, with around 80% found just once. The CDR3 sequence is 15 residues long. Germline CDR1 reads KGHDR; CDR2 reads SFDVKD. Trimming took 3 bases from V and 4 from J; bases not matched to a gene: 7. The source is an elderly woman with acute or convalescent COVID-19. Material for sequencing was peripheral blood. V is TRBV24-1 and J is TRBJ2-5; the match to TRBD2 covers 7 bases. The CDR3 here is CATSDPGVAGETQYF. The CDR3 bases are TGTGCCACCAGTGATCCCGGGGTAGCGGGAGAGACCCAGTACTTC.